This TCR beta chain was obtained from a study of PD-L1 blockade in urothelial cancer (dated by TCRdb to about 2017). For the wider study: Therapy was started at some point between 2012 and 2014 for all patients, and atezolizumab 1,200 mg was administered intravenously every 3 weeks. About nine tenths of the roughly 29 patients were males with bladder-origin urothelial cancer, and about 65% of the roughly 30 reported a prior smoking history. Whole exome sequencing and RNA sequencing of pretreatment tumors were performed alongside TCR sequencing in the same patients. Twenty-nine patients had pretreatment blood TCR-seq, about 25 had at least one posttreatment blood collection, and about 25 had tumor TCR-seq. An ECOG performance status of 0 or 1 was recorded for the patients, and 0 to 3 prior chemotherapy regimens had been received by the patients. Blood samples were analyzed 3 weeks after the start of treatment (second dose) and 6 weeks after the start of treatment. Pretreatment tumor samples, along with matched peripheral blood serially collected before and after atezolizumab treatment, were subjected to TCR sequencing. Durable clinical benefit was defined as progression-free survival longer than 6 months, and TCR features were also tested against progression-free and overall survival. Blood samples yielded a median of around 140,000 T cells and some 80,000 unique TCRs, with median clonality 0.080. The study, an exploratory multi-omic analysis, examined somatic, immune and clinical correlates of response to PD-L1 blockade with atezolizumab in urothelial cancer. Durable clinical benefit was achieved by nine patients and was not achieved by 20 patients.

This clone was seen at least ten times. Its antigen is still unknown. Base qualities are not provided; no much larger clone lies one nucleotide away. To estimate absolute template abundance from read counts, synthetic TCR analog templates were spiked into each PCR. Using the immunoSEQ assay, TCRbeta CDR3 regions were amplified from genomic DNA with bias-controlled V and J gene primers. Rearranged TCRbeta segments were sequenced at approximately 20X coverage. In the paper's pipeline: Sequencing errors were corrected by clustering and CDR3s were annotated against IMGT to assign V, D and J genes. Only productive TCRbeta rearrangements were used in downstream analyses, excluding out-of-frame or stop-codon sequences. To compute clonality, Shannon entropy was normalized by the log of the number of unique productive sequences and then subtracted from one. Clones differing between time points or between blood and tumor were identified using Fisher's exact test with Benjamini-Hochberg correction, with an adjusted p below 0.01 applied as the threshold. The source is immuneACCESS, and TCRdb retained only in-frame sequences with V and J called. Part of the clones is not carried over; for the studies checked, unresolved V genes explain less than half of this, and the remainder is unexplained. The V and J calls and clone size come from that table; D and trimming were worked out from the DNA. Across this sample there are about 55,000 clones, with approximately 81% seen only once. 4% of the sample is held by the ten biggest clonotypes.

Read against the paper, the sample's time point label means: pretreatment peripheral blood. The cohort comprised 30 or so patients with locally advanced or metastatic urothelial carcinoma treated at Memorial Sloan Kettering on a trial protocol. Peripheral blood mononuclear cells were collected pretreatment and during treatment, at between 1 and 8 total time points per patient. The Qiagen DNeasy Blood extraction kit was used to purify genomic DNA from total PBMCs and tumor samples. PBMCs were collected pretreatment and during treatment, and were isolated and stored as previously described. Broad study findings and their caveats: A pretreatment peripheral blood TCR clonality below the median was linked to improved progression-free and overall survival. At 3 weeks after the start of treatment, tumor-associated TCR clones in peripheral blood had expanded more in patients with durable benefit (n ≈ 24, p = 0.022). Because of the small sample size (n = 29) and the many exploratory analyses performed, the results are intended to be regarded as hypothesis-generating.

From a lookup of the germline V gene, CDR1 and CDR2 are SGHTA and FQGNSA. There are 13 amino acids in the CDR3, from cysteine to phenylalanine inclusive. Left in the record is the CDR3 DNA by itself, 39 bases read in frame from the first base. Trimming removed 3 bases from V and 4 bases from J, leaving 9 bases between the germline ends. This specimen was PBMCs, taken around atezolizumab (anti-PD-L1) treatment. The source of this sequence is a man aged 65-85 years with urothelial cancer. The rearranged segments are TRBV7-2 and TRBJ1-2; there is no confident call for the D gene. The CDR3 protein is CASSLWQAYGYTF. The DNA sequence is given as TGTGCCAGCAGCTTGTGGCAGGCCTATGGCTACACCTTC. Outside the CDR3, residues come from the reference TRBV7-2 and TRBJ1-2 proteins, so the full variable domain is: GAGVSQSPSNKVTEKGKDVELRCDPISGHTALYWYRQSLGQGLEFLIYFQGNSAPDKSGLPSDRFSAERTGGSVSTLTIQRTQQEDSAVYLCASSLWQAYGYTFGSGTRLTVV.